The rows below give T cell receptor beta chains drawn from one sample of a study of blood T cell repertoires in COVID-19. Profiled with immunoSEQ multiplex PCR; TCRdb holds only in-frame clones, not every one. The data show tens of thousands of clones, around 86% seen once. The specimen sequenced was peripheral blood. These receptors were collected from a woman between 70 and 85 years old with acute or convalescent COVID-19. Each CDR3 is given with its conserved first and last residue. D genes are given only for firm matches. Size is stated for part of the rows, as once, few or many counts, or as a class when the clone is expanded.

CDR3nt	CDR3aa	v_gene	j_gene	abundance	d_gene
TGTGCCAGCAGCTTAGTTCGAGAAAAAGCTTTCTTT	CASSLVREKAFF	TRBV7-6	TRBJ1-1	once	.
TGTGCCAGCAGTGAGCAGTCCTCGAACACCGGGGAGCTGTTTTTT	CASSEQSSNTGELFF	TRBV25-1	TRBJ2-2	.	.
TGTGCCAGCTCACCGCAACCCCAGGAAAAACTGTTTTTT	CASSPQPQEKLFF	TRBV18	TRBJ1-4	.	.
TGTGCCAGCAGTGAAGCCGGAGGGAGTCGAGCTAACTATGGCTACACCTTC	CASSEAGGSRANYGYTF	TRBV6-1	TRBJ1-2	.	.
TGTGCCAGCCGACGGGAACGGAATGGATATCAGCCCCAGCATTTT	CASRRERNGYQPQHF	TRBV6-6	TRBJ1-5	.	.
TGTGCCAGCAGCCTTAACAGGGTAGGGACTGAAGCTTTCTTT	CASSLNRVGTEAFF	TRBV6-5	TRBJ1-1	once	.
TGTGCCAGCTCACCGAGTGTCACAGAATTGAACACTGAAGCTTTCTTT	CASSPSVTELNTEAFF	TRBV18	TRBJ1-1	.	.
TGTGCCAGCAGTTCCGGGGGGGGGACAGTCACTAACTATGGCTACACCTTC	CASSSGGGTVTNYGYTF	TRBV27	TRBJ1-2	.	TRBD1
TGTGCCAGCAGCCAGGACACTTACTACGAGCAGTACTTC	CASSQDTYYEQYF	TRBV3-1/TRBV3-2	TRBJ2-7	.	.
TGTGCCTGGGTATTACAGATGAACACTGAAGCTTTCTTT	CAWVLQMNTEAFF	TRBV30	TRBJ1-1	.	.
TGCGCCAGCAGCTTGGCCCCGGGGGGCAATCAGCCCCAGCATTTT	CASSLAPGGNQPQHF	TRBV5-1	TRBJ1-5	few	.